Listed below are T cell receptor beta chains from one sample, sequenced in a study of T cell repertoires in cytomegalovirus infection. A single record per CDR3 protein comes from TCRdb applying MiXCR to the reads. The table has a few hundred thousand distinct CDR3 sequences, about 34% seen once. The antigens for these receptors are not known. This sample comprised cultured PBMCs, obtained from culture after CMV antigen stimulation. Receptors originate from a human donor in good health (CMV status not recorded). Some clones in this sample may be carry-over from other donors' samples. Both conserved end residues are part of each CDR3. The D gene is left open where the match is weak.

v_call,d_call,j_call,cdr3_aa
TRBV7-8,-,TRBJ1-2,CASSLELMVYGYTF
TRBV7-4,TRBD2,TRBJ2-1,CASSLARAGEPFYNEQFF
TRBV11-2,-,TRBJ2-1,CASSLIGSVAEGQFF
TRBV3-1,-,TRBJ1-6,CASSQEVYSPLHF
TRBV19,-,TRBJ1-5,CASSWQPGQPQHF
TRBV12-5,-,TRBJ2-3,CASGLVRDTQYF
TRBV7-9,TRBD2,TRBJ2-1,CASSLLAGGTEQFF
TRBV7-2,TRBD1,TRBJ1-2,CASSSQWGQNYGYTF
TRBV3-1,-,TRBJ2-1,CASSPRRGWSSYNEQFF
TRBV7-2,TRBD2,TRBJ2-1,CASTVPSTSAQFF
TRBV7-3,TRBD2,TRBJ2-7,CASSLNGAGGYEQYF
TRBV6-2/TRBV6-3,TRBD2,TRBJ2-5,CASGPNAGGSETQYF
TRBV11-2,-,TRBJ2-1,CASALGLDEQFF
TRBV7-6,-,TRBJ2-1,CASSRDRNNEQFF
TRBV29-1,-,TRBJ2-7,CSVEGQVYYEQYF
TRBV7-2,TRBD1,TRBJ2-1,CASSLVTGAIEQFF
TRBV12-3/TRBV12-4,TRBD1,TRBJ1-4,CASSGTGNEKLFF
TRBV28,TRBD1,TRBJ2-5,CASSSFSGQRGETQYF
TRBV12-3/TRBV12-4,-,TRBJ2-5,CASGVGRHQETQYF
TRBV7-2,-,TRBJ1-2,CASSYQAADYGYTF
TRBV7-2,TRBD2,TRBJ2-1,CASSLIASGRLSYNEQFF
TRBV11-2,-,TRBJ1-3,CASSRLAGNTIYF
TRBV5-1,-,TRBJ1-1,CASSPVVRTEAFF
TRBV7-2,TRBD2,TRBJ2-1,CASSLAGLAPFF
TRBV7-8,TRBD2,TRBJ2-1,CASSFTTLAGGLNEQFF
TRBV28,-,TRBJ1-6,CASSTVVGNSPLHF
TRBV7-2,-,TRBJ2-7,CASSSGVDTSYEQYF
TRBV2,TRBD2,TRBJ2-2,CASNGNLAGGNTGELFF
TRBV7-8,TRBD1,TRBJ2-7,CASSQGRTGGVYEQYF
TRBV4-3,-,TRBJ2-1,CASSPVWEESYNEQFF
TRBV30,-,TRBJ2-1,CAWSARVSWYEQFF
TRBV30,-,TRBJ2-2,CAWRVGSGELFF
TRBV12-3/TRBV12-4,-,TRBJ1-2,CASSLAVPRGDGYTF